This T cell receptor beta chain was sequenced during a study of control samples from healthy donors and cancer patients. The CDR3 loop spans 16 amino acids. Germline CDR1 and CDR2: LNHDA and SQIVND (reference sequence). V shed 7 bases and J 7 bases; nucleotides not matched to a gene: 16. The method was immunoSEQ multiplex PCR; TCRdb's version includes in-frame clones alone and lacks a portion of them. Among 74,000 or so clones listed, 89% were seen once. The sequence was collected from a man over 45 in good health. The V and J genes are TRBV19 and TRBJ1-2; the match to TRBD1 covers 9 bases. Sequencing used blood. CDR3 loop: CASTAPPGQGISGYTF. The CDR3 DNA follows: TGTGCCAGTACAGCACCCCCGGGACAGGGTATCTCTGGCTACACCTTC.